A selection of T cell receptor beta chains follows, all from one sample in a study of tumor-infiltrating lymphocytes in primary liver carcinoma. Via MiXCR, TCRdb re-called the multiplex PCR reads, giving one row per CDR3 protein. The table includes about 110,000 distinct CDR3 sequences, roughly four fifths detected once. Sequenced material: liver tumor tissue from sampling region 3. Source of these receptors: a man in his forties with primary liver carcinoma and hepatitis B virus infection. Each CDR3 is given with its conserved first and last residue. D genes are given only for firm matches. The size entry is marked missing in some rows and otherwise reads once, few, many or a size class.

J	V	size	D	CDR3	DNA
TRBJ2-3	TRBV6-1	-	-	CANSDGVDSPQYF	TGTGCCAACAGTGACGGTGTGGATTCTCCGCAGTATTTT
TRBJ1-2	TRBV3-1	-	-	CASGYRRDNYSYTF	TGTGCCAGCGGTTACCGCCGGGACAACTATAGCTACACCTTC
TRBJ2-7	TRBV4-1	many	-	CASSQAGYEQYF	TGCGCCAGCAGCCAAGCTGGCTACGAGCAGTACTTC
TRBJ2-4	TRBV29-1	-	TRBD1	CSVTDRWGCIQYF	TGCAGTGTTACGGACAGGTGGGGGTGCATTCAGTACTTC
TRBJ2-7	TRBV6-1	-	TRBD2	CASSGGLAGSYEQYF	TGTGCCAGCAGTGGTGGACTAGCGGGCTCCTACGAGCAGTACTTC
TRBJ2-1	TRBV6-2/TRBV6-3	-	-	CAISYRHDCYNEQFF	TGTGCCATCAGTTACCGACATGACTGCTACAATGAGCAGTTCTTC
TRBJ2-1	TRBV4-1	-	TRBD2	CASSQLGTSQYNDQFF	TGCGCCAGCAGCCAACTCGGGACTAGCCAATACAATGATCAGTTCTTC
TRBJ2-5	TRBV4-2	-	TRBD2	CASSQVGMELAGQETQYF	TGTGCCAGCAGCCAAGTAGGTATGGAATTAGCGGGACAAGAGACCCAGTACTTC
TRBJ2-1	TRBV5-5	-	TRBD2	CASSMEGTSVGNEQFF	TGTGCCAGCAGCATGGAAGGGACTAGCGTGGGGAATGAGCAGTTCTTC
TRBJ1-5	TRBV7-9	-	-	CAMSLADAPQHF	TGTGCCATGAGCTTAGCGGATGCGCCCCAGCATTTT
TRBJ1-1	TRBV5-6	-	TRBD1	CTSSARQGRTEAFF	TGTACCAGCAGCGCACGACAGGGGCGGACTGAGGCTTTCTTT
TRBJ1-1	TRBV11-2	-	-	CASSLGLNTKASF	TGTGCCAGCAGCTTAGGCCTGAACACTAAAGCTTCCTTC
TRBJ2-7	TRBV4-3	-	-	CASNPRFLEEQYF	TGCGCCAGCAACCCGCGCTTTCTCGAGGAGCAGTACTTC
TRBJ2-5	TRBV28	-	-	CTSSLHRGNQETQYF	TGTACCAGTAGTCTCCATAGGGGGAACCAAGAGACCCAGTACTTC
TRBJ1-6	TRBV4-1	-	-	CASSHDRTGNSPLHF	TGCGCCAGCAGCCATGATCGCACAGGGAATTCACCCCTCCACTTT